Sequencing of this T cell receptor (beta chain) was carried out in a study of cytomegalovirus exposure and HLA in healthy donors. The V and J ends lost 5 bases and 8 bases respectively, with 15 bases between them. Germline V lookup: CDR1 SGHAT, CDR2 FQNNGV. The CDR3 consists of 14 residues. The PCR contained 60 Vbeta and 13 Jbeta primers. The assay was immunoSEQ multiplex PCR, and TCRdb's table has in-frame clones only and misses some. The sample holds some 210,000 clones, about 80% seen once. Sequencing was done on a sample of PBMCs. The V call is TRBV11-2, the J call TRBJ2-2, with a tentative D call TRBD1 (6 bases). The TCR sequence derives from a woman between 45 and 65 years old in good health and CMV-seropositive. In DNA, the CDR3 is TGTGCCAGCAGCCCACTACAGGGCGAGGGGGAGCTGTTTTTT. It yields the protein CASSPLQGEGELFF.